The T cell receptor (beta chain) described here comes from a study of vaccination effects on CD4 cells after COVID-19. Study-wide findings and caveats: Substantial clonal contraction characterized both infection- and vaccine-induced clones late after vaccination.

Method: immunoSEQ multiplex PCR; TCRdb's copy keeps in-frame clones and lacks some. The sample has around 11,000 clones, about 76% seen once. Remarks on this clone: Its antigen is not identified.

V lost 3 bases, J lost 2 bases, and 17 bases lay in between. The CDR3 is made up of 17 amino acids. Per the germline V gene, CDR1 is KGHSH and CDR2 is LQKENI. Antigen-specific CD4+ T cells were first expanded with viral peptide pools by the ViraFEST assay and only then sequenced. Investigators separated out CD4+ T cells once more than nine days of culture had passed. No vaccinee had earlier SARS-CoV-2 infection, and nucleocapsid antibodies were negative. For each well, 1.5 million to 2 million PBMC were cultured with about 9.4 IU/ml IL-2 and 8.5 to 10 ug/ml peptides. J is TRBJ1-3 and V is TRBV18, with a possible D match to TRBD1 (5 bases). The receptor was derived from a human donor who received a COVID-19 vaccine. The sequences come from CD4+ T cells from PBMCs cultured with HCoV-229E spike peptides, collected before COVID-19 vaccination. The CDR3 region has the DNA TGTGCCAGCTCACCGAGCCTCCCGGGGGGTACTGGAAACACCATATATTTT. Amino acid sequence: CASSPSLPGGTGNTIYF.